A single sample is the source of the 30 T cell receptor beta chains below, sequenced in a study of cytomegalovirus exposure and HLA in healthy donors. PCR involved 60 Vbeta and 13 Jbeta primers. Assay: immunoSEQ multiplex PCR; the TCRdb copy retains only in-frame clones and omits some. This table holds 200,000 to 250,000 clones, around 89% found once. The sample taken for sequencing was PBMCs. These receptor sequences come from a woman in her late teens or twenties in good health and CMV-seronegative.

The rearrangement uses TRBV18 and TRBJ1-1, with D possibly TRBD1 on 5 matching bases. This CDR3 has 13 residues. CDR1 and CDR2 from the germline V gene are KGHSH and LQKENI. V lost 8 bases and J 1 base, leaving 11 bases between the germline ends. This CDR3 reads CASQPTGNTEAFF. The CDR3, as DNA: TGTGCCAGCCAACCCACAGGGAACACTGAAGCTTTCTTT.

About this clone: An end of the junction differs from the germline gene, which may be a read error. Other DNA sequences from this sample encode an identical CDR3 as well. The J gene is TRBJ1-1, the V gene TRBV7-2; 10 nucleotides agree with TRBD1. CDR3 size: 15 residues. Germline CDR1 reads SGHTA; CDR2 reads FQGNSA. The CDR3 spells CASSSRQGANTEAFF. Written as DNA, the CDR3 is TGTGCCAGCAGCTCCCGACAGGGGGCTAACACTGAGGCTTTCTTT.

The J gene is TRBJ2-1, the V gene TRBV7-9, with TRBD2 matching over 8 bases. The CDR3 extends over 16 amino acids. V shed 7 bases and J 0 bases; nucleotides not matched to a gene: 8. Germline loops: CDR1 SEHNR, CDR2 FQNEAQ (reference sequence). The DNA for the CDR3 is TGTGCCAGCAACCAAACGGGGGGGCGCTCCTACAATGAGCAGTTCTTC. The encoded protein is CASNQTGGRSYNEQFF.

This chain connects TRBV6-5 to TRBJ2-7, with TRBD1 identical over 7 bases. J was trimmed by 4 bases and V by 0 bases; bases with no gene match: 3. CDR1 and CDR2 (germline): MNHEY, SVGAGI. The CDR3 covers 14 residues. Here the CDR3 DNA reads TGTGCCAGCAGTTACTCTGGACAGGATTACGAGCAGTACTTC. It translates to CASSYSGQDYEQYF.

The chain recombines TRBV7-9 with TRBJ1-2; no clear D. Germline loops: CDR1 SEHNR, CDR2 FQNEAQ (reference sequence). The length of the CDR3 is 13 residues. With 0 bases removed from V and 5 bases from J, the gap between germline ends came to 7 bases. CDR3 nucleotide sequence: TGTGCCAGCAGCTTAGCGGGCGCGTATGGCTACACCTTC. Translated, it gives CASSLAGAYGYTF.

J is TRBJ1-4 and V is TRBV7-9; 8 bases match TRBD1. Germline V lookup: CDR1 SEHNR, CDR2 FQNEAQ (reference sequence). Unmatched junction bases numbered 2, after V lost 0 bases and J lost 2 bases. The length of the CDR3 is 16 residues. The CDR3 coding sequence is TGTGCCAGCAGCTTAGCTCGGACAGGGACTAATGAAAAACTGTTTTTT. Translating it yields CASSLARTGTNEKLFF. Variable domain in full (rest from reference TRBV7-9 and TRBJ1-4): DTGVSQNPRHKITKRGQNVTFRCDPISEHNRLYWYRQTLGQGPEFLTYFQNEAQLEKSRLLSDRFSAERPKGSFSTLEIQRTEQGDSAMYLCASSLARTGTNEKLFFGSGTQLSVL.

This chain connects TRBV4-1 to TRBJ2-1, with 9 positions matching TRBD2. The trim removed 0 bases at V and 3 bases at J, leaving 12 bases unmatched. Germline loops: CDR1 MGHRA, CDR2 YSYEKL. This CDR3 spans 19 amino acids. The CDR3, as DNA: TGCGCCAGCAGCCAAGATCCCGCGGGGGGGGGTAGACTCTACAATGAGCAGTTCTTC. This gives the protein CASSQDPAGGGRLYNEQFF.

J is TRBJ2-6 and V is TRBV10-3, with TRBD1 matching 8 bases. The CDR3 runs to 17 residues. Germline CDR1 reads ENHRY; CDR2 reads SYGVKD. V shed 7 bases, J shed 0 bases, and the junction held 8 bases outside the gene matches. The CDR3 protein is CAIMRDRFNSGANVLTF. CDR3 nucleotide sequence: TGTGCCATCATGCGGGACAGGTTCAACTCTGGGGCCAACGTCCTGACTTTC.

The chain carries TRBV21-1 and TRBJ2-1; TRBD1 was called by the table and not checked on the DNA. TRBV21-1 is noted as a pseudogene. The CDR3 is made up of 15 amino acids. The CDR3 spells CASSFTGTLYNEQFF. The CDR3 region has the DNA TGTGCCAGCAGCTTCACCGGGACACTTTACAATGAGCAGTTCTTC.

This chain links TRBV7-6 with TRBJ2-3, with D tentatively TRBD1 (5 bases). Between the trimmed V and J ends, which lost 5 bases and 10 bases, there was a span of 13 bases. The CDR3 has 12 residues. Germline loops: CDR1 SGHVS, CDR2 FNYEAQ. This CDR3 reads CASSPDTEAQYF. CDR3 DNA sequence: TGTGCCAGCAGCCCGGACACCGAGGCGCAGTATTTT. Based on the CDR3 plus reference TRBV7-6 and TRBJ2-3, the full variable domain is GAGVSQSPRYKVTKRGQDVALRCDPISGHVSLYWYRQALGQGPEFLTYFNYEAQQDKSGLPNDRFSAERPEGSISTLTIQRTEQRDSAMYRCASSPDTEAQYFGPGTRLTVL.

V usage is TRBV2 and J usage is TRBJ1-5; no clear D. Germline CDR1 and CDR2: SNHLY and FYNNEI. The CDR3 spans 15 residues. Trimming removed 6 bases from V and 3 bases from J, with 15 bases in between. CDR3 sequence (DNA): TGTGCCAGCAGGGACGAAACGGGATACAATCAGCCCCAGCATTTT. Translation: CASRDETGYNQPQHF.

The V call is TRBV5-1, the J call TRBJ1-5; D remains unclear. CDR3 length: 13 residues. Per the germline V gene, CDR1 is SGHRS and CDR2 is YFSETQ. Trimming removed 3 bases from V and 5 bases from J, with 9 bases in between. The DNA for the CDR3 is TGCGCCAGCAGCTCTAAGTCGGATCAGCCCCAGCATTTT. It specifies CASSSKSDQPQHF.

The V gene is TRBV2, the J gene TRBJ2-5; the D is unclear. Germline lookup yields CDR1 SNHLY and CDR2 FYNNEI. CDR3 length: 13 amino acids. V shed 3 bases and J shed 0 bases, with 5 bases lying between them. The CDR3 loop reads CASSEFNQETQYF. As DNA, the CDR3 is TGTGCCAGCAGTGAGTTCAACCAAGAGACCCAGTACTTC.

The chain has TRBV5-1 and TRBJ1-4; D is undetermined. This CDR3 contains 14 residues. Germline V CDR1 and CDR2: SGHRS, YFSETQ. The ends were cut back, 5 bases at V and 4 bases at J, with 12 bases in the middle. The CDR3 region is CASRPDSGNEKLFF. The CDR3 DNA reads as TGCGCCAGCAGACCCGATTCGGGTAATGAAAAACTGTTTTTT.

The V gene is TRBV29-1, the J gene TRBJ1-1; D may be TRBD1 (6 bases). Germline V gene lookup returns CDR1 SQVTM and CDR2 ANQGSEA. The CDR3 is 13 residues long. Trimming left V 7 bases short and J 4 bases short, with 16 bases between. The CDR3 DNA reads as TGCAGCGCGGTTGAACAGGGTAGCACTGAAGCTTTCTTT. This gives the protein CSAVEQGSTEAFF.

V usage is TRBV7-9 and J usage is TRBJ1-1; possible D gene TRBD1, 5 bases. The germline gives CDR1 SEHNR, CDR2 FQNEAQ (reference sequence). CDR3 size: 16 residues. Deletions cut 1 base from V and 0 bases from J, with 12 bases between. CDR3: CASSLDPGSLNTEAFF. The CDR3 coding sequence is TGTGCCAGCAGCTTAGACCCAGGGTCTTTGAACACTGAAGCTTTCTTT.

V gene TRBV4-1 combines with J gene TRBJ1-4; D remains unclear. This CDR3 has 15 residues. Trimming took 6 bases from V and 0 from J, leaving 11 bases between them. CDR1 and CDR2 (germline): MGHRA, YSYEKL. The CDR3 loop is CASRKTAATNEKLFF. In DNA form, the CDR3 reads TGCGCCAGCAGGAAAACAGCTGCAACTAATGAAAAACTGTTTTTT.

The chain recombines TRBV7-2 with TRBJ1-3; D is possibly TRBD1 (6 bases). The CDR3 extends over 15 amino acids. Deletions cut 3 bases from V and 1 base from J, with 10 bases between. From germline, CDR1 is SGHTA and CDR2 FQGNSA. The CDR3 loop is CASSFAGASGNTIYF. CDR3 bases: TGTGCCAGCAGCTTTGCAGGGGCTTCTGGAAACACCATATATTTT.

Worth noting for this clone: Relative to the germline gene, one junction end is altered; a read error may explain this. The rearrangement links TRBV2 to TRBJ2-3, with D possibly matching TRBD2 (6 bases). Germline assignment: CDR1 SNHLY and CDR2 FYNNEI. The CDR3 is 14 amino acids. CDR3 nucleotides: TGTGCCGGCAGTGCGGGACTTAGCACAGATACGCAGTATTTT. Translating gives CAGSAGLSTDTQYF.

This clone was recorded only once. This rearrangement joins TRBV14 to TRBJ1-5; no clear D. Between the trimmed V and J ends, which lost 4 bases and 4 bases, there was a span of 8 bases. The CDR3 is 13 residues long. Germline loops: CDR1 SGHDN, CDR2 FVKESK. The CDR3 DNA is TGTGCCAGCAGCCGAGGTCTGAATCAGCCCCAGCATTTT. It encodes CASSRGLNQPQHF. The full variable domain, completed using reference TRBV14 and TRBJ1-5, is EAGVTQFPSHSVIEKGQTVTLRCDPISGHDNLYWYRRVMGKEIKFLLHFVKESKQDESGMPNNRFLAERTGGTYSTLKVQPAELEDSGVYFCASSRGLNQPQHFGDGTRLSIL.

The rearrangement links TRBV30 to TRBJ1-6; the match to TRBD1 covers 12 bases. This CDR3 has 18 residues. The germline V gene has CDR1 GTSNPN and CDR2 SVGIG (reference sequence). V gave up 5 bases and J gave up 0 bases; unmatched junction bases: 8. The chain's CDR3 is CAWASGTGGASYNSPLHF. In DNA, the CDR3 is TGTGCCTGGGCCTCCGGGACAGGGGGCGCCTCCTATAATTCACCCCTCCACTTT.

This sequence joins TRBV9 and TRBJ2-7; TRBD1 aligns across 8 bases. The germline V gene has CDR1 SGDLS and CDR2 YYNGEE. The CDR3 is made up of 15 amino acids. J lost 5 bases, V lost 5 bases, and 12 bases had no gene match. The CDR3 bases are TGTGCCAGCAGTTGGTCGGGACAGGAGACCCACGAGCAGTACTTC. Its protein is CASSWSGQETHEQYF. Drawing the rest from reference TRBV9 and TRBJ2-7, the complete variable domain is DSGVTQTPKHLITATGQRVTLRCSPRSGDLSVYWYQQSLDQGLQFLIQYYNGEERAKGNILERFSAQQFPDLHSELNLSSLELGDSALYFCASSWSGQETHEQYFGPGTRLTVT.

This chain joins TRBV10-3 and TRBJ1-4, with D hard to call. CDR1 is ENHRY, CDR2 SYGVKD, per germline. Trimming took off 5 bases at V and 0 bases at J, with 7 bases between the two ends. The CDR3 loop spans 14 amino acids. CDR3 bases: TGTGCCATCAGTAACACCGCAACTAATGAAAAACTGTTTTTT. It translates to CAISNTATNEKLFF.

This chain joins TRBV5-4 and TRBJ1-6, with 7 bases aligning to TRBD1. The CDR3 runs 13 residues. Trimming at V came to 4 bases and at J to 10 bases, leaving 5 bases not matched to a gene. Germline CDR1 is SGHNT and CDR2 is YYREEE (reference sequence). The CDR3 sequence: CASSLDRESPLHF. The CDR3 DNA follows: TGTGCCAGCAGCCTAGACAGGGAATCACCCCTCCACTTT.

CDR3 nucleotides: TGTGCCAGCAGCTTGGCGGGGGCGAACAATGAGCAGTTCTTC. It yields the protein CASSLAGANNEQFF. The chain has TRBV7-6 and TRBJ2-1; D possibly corresponds to TRBD2 (7 bases). The germline V gene has CDR1 SGHVS and CDR2 FNYEAQ. V shed 3 bases and J shed 5 bases, with 11 bases lying between them. The length of the CDR3 is 14 residues.

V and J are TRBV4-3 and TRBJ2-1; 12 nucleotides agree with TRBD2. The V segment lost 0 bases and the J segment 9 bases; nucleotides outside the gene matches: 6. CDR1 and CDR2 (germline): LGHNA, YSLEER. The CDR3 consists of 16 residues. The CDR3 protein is CASSQDGLAGGGEQFF. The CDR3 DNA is TGCGCCAGCAGCCAAGATGGGCTAGCGGGAGGGGGTGAGCAGTTCTTC.

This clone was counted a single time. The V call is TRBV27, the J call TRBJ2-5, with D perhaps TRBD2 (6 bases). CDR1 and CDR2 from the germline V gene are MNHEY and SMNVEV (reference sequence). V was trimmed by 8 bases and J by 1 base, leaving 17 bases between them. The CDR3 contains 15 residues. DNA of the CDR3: TGTGCCAGCCGTAGACTAGTGGGAGCCCAAGAGACCCAGTACTTC. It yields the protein CASRRLVGAQETQYF.

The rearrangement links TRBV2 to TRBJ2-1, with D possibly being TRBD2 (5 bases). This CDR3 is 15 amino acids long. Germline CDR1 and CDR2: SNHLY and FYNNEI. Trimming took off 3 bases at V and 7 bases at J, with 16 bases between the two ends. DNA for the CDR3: TGTGCCAGCAGTGATTGGAGTGGGAGTGCGAATGAGCAGTTCTTC. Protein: CASSDWSGSANEQFF.

The CDR3 loop reads CASSHRDSRQPQHF. The CDR3 region has the DNA TGTGCCAGCAGTCACCGGGACAGCCGACAGCCCCAGCATTTT. V and J are TRBV6-6 and TRBJ1-5, with TRBD1 matching over 7 bases. The V and J ends lost 5 bases and 7 bases, in that order; junction bases with no gene match: 8. CDR1 is MNHNY and CDR2 is SVGAGI in the germline V gene (reference sequence). CDR3 length equals 14 residues.

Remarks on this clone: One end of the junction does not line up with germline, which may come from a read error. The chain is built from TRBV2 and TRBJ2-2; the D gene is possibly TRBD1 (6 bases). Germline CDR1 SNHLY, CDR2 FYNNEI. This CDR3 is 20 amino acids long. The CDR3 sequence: CASSGPDSDTYNANTGEPFF. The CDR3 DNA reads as TGTGCCAGCAGTGGTCCGGACAGCGATACATATAACGCGAACACCGGGGAGCCGTTTTTT. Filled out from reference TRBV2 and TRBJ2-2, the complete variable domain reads EPEVTQTPSHQVTQMGQEVILRCVPISNHLYFYWYRQILGQKVEFLVSFYNNEISEKSEIFDDQFSVERPDGSNFTLKIRSTKLEDSAMYFCASSGPDSDTYNANTGEPFFGEGSRLTVL.